Presented here are 26 T cell receptor beta chains from one specimen sequenced in a study of T cell responses to AZD1222 COVID-19 vaccine. Assay: immunoSEQ multiplex PCR; the TCRdb copy retains only in-frame clones and omits some. This sample has around 130,000 clones, with about nine tenths found just once. The source material was peripheral blood, sampled 28 days after the second dose of the MenACWY control vaccine. These receptors all come from an adult who received the MenACWY meningococcal vaccine as a control.

This rearrangement joins TRBV28 to TRBJ2-7; D might be TRBD1 or TRBD2, each matching 5 bases. The CDR3 consists of 14 residues. Per the germline V gene, CDR1 is MDHEN and CDR2 is SYDVKM. Trimming stripped 5 bases from V and 6 bases from J, with 17 bases between. The CDR3 reads CASSRPFEGREQYF. CDR3 in DNA: TGTGCCAGCAGTCGCCCCTTTGAGGGGCGCGAGCAGTACTTC.

There are a few counts of this clone. The V and J genes are TRBV28 and TRBJ1-2, with 8 positions matching TRBD1. V trimming: 8 bases; J trimming: 3 bases; junction bases outside the gene matches: 8. This CDR3 comprises 14 residues. The germline CDR1 and CDR2 sequences are MDHEN and SYDVKM. CDR3 residues: CASVVTGADYGYTF. The DNA for the CDR3 is TGTGCCAGCGTTGTGACAGGGGCTGACTATGGCTACACCTTC.

This clone appeared once. The gene calls are TRBV4-3 and TRBJ2-4; 9 bases are a match to TRBD1. Germline CDR1 LGHNA, CDR2 YSLEER. With V trimmed by 4 bases and J by 7 bases, 8 bases remained unmatched. The CDR3 is made up of 15 amino acids. DNA for the CDR3: TGCGCCAGCAGCCCATCCCCCGGGACAGGGAACATTCAGTACTTC. It specifies CASSPSPGTGNIQYF.

The chain joins TRBV5-4 to TRBJ1-2; no reliable D call. Germline loops: CDR1 SGHNT, CDR2 YYREEE (reference sequence). V was trimmed by 0 bases and J by 2 bases, leaving 14 bases between them. The CDR3 extends over 16 amino acids. CDR3 amino acids: CASSLDLAVINYGYTF. The CDR3, as DNA: TGTGCCAGCAGCTTGGATCTGGCCGTCATAAACTATGGCTACACCTTC.

In DNA, the CDR3 is TGTGCCAGCAGCATGGCGGGGGGGAAAGATACGCAGTATTTT. It specifies CASSMAGGKDTQYF. This chain connects TRBV11-3 to TRBJ2-3; the match to TRBD2 covers 9 bases. V was pared by 5 bases and J by 5 bases, with 5 bases of the junction left unmatched. The length of the CDR3 is 14 residues. Per germline, CDR1 SGHNT and CDR2 YENEEA. Combining the CDR3 with reference TRBV11-3 and TRBJ2-3 gives the whole variable domain EAGVVQSPRYKIIEKKQPVAFWCNPISGHNTLYWYLQNLGQGPELLIRYENEEAVDDSQLPKDRFSAERLKGVDSTLKIQPAELGDSAVYLCASSMAGGKDTQYFGPGTRLTVL.

This clone is a singleton in its sample. The gene calls are TRBV18 and TRBJ1-1; 8 nucleotides align to TRBD1. Germline V gene sequence: CDR1 KGHSH, CDR2 LQKENI. CDR3 length: 16 amino acids. With V trimmed by 0 bases and J by 5 bases, 8 bases remained unmatched. The CDR3 nucleotides read TGTGCCAGCTCACCACCGAAACAGGGGGTAGGGACTGAAGCTTTCTTT. It encodes CASSPPKQGVGTEAFF.

The chain employs TRBV2 and TRBJ2-4; 11 bases line up with TRBD1. Germline assignment: CDR1 SNHLY and CDR2 FYNNEI. V trimming: 5 bases; J trimming: 5 bases; junction bases outside the gene matches: 8. CDR3 size: 16 residues. The CDR3: CASSYRDRGRENIQYF. For the CDR3, the DNA is TGTGCCAGCAGTTACCGGGACAGGGGGAGGGAAAACATTCAGTACTTC.

The chain carries TRBV24-1 and TRBJ2-5; TRBD1 matches at 7 bases. V was pared by 4 bases and J by 7 bases, with 5 bases of the junction left unmatched. Germline V gene lookup returns CDR1 KGHDR and CDR2 SFDVKD. The CDR3 has 13 amino acids. The CDR3 is CATSETGTGTQYF. The CDR3 DNA follows: TGTGCCACCAGTGAGACAGGGACGGGGACCCAGTACTTC.

The chain carries TRBV19 and TRBJ1-5; D gene unclear. CDR1 and CDR2 (germline): LNHDA, SQIVND (reference sequence). This CDR3 has 14 residues. The V end lost 5 bases, the J end lost 5 bases, and 13 bases lay between the germline ends. The CDR3 reads CASSVDSYYQPQHF. The CDR3 DNA sequence: TGTGCCAGTAGTGTTGACTCGTACTATCAGCCCCAGCATTTT.

The rearrangement uses TRBV6-5 and TRBJ1-3; 9 bases match TRBD1. Germline values: CDR1 MNHEY, CDR2 SVGAGI. This CDR3 has 14 residues. The V segment lost 7 bases and the J segment 3 bases; nucleotides outside the gene matches: 4. CDR3 in amino acids: CASTKDRGGNTIYF. Here the CDR3 DNA reads TGTGCCAGCACCAAGGACAGGGGTGGAAACACCATATATTTT.

CDR3 sequence reads: CATEGRETGEQYF. Written as DNA, the CDR3 is TGTGCCACAGAAGGACGGGAAACTGGAGAGCAGTACTTC. This sequence joins TRBV2 and TRBJ2-7; D perhaps matches TRBD2 (5 bases). The length of the CDR3 is 13 residues. Trimming pared 10 bases from V and 7 bases from J, leaving 20 bases between. Germline V gene sequence: CDR1 SNHLY, CDR2 FYNNEI.

This clone has only one observation. The chain uses TRBV24-1 and TRBJ2-1; TRBD1 is a possible D gene (5 bases). The CDR3 length is 16 residues. Germline CDR1 reads KGHDR; CDR2 reads SFDVKD. The V gene lost 3 bases and the J gene lost 4 bases, with 15 bases spanning the gap. CDR3: CATSDPTGNQYNEQFF. DNA of the CDR3: TGTGCCACCAGTGATCCAACAGGTAACCAATACAATGAGCAGTTCTTC.

The chain employs TRBV11-2 and TRBJ2-5, with D perhaps given as TRBD1 or TRBD2 (5 bases each). The CDR3 runs 13 residues. V lost 3 bases, J lost 5 bases, and 10 bases lay in between. Germline lookup yields CDR1 SGHAT and CDR2 FQNNGV. The CDR3 nucleotides are TGTGCCAGCAGCTTGGGGGTTCGGGAGACCCAGTACTTC. It codes for CASSLGVRETQYF.

The chain joins TRBV7-8 to TRBJ1-3, with 7 bases fitting TRBD1. This CDR3 has 17 amino acids. CDR1 and CDR2 from the germline V gene are SGHVS and FQNEAQ. With V trimmed by 1 base and J by 5 bases, 11 bases remained unmatched. CDR3 residues: CASSLGATGPERNTIYF. The CDR3 DNA sequence: TGTGCCAGCAGCTTAGGGGCGACAGGGCCAGAGAGAAACACCATATATTTT.

The J gene is TRBJ1-1, the V gene TRBV7-9; the D is unclear. With 3 bases removed from V and 0 bases from J, the gap between germline ends came to 11 bases. The CDR3 spans 15 residues. Per the germline V gene, CDR1 is SEHNR and CDR2 is FQNEAQ (reference sequence). This chain's CDR3 is CASSLQQLMNTEAFF. The CDR3, as DNA: TGTGCCAGCAGCTTGCAGCAGTTAATGAACACTGAAGCTTTCTTT.

This chain links TRBV10-3 with TRBJ2-3; a weak D match, TRBD2 (6 bases). The CDR3 covers 15 residues. V shed 2 bases and J shed 6 bases, with 15 bases lying between them. Germline V gene data show CDR1 as ENHRY and CDR2 as SYGVKD. CDR3 sequence: CAISEPRPREDTQYF. Here the CDR3 DNA reads TGTGCCATCAGTGAGCCACGGCCTCGGGAGGATACGCAGTATTTT.

This chain connects TRBV2 to TRBJ1-1; D gene ambiguous. The V and J ends lost 8 bases and 1 base respectively, with 14 bases between them. The CDR3 totals 14 residues. Germline values: CDR1 SNHLY, CDR2 FYNNEI. The CDR3 loop reads CASVISLGNTEAFF. CDR3 bases: TGTGCCAGCGTGATTAGTTTGGGGAACACTGAAGCTTTCTTT.

This clone was seen just once. The chain couples TRBV3-1 (or the pseudogene TRBV3-2) to TRBJ2-7; 13 nucleotides align to TRBD2. The germline V gene has CDR1 LGHDT and CDR2 YNNKEL (reference sequence). J gave up 6 bases and V 3 bases, and 11 bases lay outside the gene matches. This CDR3 spans 17 amino acids. Written as DNA, the CDR3 is TGTGCCAGCAGCCAGGGGGGGAGGACTAGCGGGAGTAGCGAGCAGTACTTC. Protein sequence: CASSQGGRTSGSSEQYF.

The V call is TRBV14, the J call TRBJ2-7; D might be TRBD1 or TRBD2, each matching 6 bases. Germline CDR1 SGHDN, CDR2 FVKESK. With 1 base removed from V and 5 bases from J, the gap between germline ends came to 18 bases. This CDR3 spans 16 amino acids. CDR3 bases: TGTGCCAGCAGCCAAGGGGGGGCCGCTTCCCAGGACGAGCAGTACGTC. Its protein is CASSQGGAASQDEQYV.

J is TRBJ2-3 and V is TRBV6-2 or TRBV6-3; 13 nucleotides agree with TRBD2. The V gene's germline CDR1 is MNHEY and CDR2 SVGEGT. J gave up 4 bases and V 3 bases, and 10 bases lay outside the gene matches. This CDR3 is 18 amino acids long. The CDR3 spells CASSYPRLTSGGPDTQYF. The CDR3 nucleotides read TGTGCCAGCAGTTATCCAAGACTGACTAGCGGGGGGCCAGATACGCAGTATTTT.

The V and J genes are TRBV27 and TRBJ1-6, with D tentatively TRBD1 (5 bases). The CDR3 has 14 amino acids. Trimming pared 3 bases from V and 7 bases from J, leaving 10 bases between. CDR1 is MNHEY and CDR2 is SMNVEV in the germline V gene (reference sequence). CDR3 loop: CASSLGLRNSPLHF. CDR3 coding DNA: TGTGCCAGCAGTTTGGGACTTCGAAATTCACCCCTCCACTTT.

The chain uses TRBV30 and TRBJ1-1; D not resolved. CDR3 length equals 12 residues. Trimming pared 1 base from V and 9 bases from J, leaving 12 bases between. The germline V gene has CDR1 GTSNPN and CDR2 SVGIG (reference sequence). This chain's CDR3 is CAWSAPTPQAFF. For the CDR3, the DNA is TGTGCCTGGAGTGCCCCGACCCCACAAGCTTTCTTT.

V and J are TRBV2 and TRBJ2-1; D is undetermined. The ends were cut back, 5 bases at V and 3 bases at J, with 5 bases in the middle. The germline gives CDR1 SNHLY, CDR2 FYNNEI. CDR3 size: 12 residues. The CDR3 DNA sequence: TGTGCCAGCAGTCCGGACTACAATGAGCAGTTCTTC. This codes for CASSPDYNEQFF. Filled out from reference TRBV2 and TRBJ2-1, the complete variable domain reads EPEVTQTPSHQVTQMGQEVILRCVPISNHLYFYWYRQILGQKVEFLVSFYNNEISEKSEIFDDQFSVERPDGSNFTLKIRSTKLEDSAMYFCASSPDYNEQFFGPGTRLTVL.

The chain uses TRBV7-6 and TRBJ2-7; a weak D match, TRBD2 (6 bases). Germline V gene data show CDR1 as SGHVS and CDR2 as FNYEAQ. The CDR3 has 14 residues. Trimming cost V 1 base and J 3 bases, with 10 bases left between them. The CDR3 loop is CASSLGEEGYEQYV. The CDR3 DNA follows: TGTGCCAGCAGCTTAGGGGAGGAGGGCTACGAGCAGTACGTC.

The V gene is TRBV3-1 (or the pseudogene TRBV3-2), the J gene TRBJ1-3, with D unclear. Trimming stripped 1 base from V and 0 bases from J, with 10 bases between. The CDR3 covers 16 residues. CDR1 and CDR2 from the germline V gene are LGHDT and YNNKEL (reference sequence). The CDR3, as DNA: TGTGCCAGCAGCCAAGCCGACTTGAGCTCTGGAAACACCATATATTTT. Protein sequence: CASSQADLSSGNTIYF.

The chain employs TRBV3-1 (or the pseudogene TRBV3-2) and TRBJ2-3; the match to TRBD2 covers 15 bases. Germline loops: CDR1 LGHDT, CDR2 YNNKEL (reference sequence). J lost 4 bases, V lost 4 bases, and 6 bases had no gene match. The CDR3 sequence is 17 residues long. The CDR3 DNA is TGTGCCAGCAGCCCCGGGACTAGCGGGAGGAGGTCAGATACGCAGTATTTT. Translating it yields CASSPGTSGRRSDTQYF.